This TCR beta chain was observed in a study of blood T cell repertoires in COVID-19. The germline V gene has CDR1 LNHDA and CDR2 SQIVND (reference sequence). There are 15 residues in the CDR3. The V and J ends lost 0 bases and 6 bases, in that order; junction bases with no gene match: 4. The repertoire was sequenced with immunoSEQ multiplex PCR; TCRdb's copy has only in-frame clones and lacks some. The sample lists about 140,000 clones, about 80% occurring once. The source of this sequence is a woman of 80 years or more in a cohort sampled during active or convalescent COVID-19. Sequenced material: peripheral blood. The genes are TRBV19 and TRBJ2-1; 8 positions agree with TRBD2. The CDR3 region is CASSIDPSGFNEQFF. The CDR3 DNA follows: TGTGCCAGTAGTATAGACCCTAGCGGGTTCAATGAGCAGTTCTTC.